This T cell receptor beta chain is from a study of blood T cell repertoires in COVID-19. Study-wide background: Samples taken during acute and convalescent COVID-19 were collected in the United States, Italy and Spain. PBMCs, B-cell-depleted T cells, or T cells were the source of the cDNA or gDNA that made up the material.

The germline V gene encodes CDR1 MNHEY and CDR2 SVGEGT. V gave up 6 bases and J gave up 7 bases; unmatched junction bases: 10. The CDR3 totals 14 residues. Per the original data handling: Estimation of nucleated cell counts was performed using reference gene primer amplification. This table comes from immunoSEQ multiplex PCR, and its TCRdb copy is limited to in-frame clones, with some not included. The V and J calls and clone size are taken from that table; D and trimming were inferred from the DNA. The data show 150,000 or so clones, approximately 88% seen once. Sequencing input: peripheral blood. The rearrangement joins TRBV6-2 or TRBV6-3 to TRBJ1-2; 8 bases match TRBD1. The TCR comes from a woman aged 60-75 years with acute or convalescent COVID-19. The CDR3 is CASSDGQGSAGYTF. In nucleotides, the CDR3 is TGTGCCAGCAGCGACGGACAGGGTTCGGCTGGCTACACCTTC.